These 22 T cell receptor beta chains originate from one sample sequenced in a study of Graves' ophthalmopathy and Graves' hyperthyroidism. TCR beta CDR3 regions were amplified from RNA transcripts. An opening RT-PCR round employed HTBI primers and preceded a second-round multiplex PCR. A single record per CDR3 protein comes from TCRdb applying MiXCR to the multiplex PCR reads. The sample yields hundreds of thousands of distinct CDR3 sequences, roughly 21% seen once. Sequencing input: peripheral blood. Source of these receptors: a woman in her 50s with Graves' ophthalmopathy.

This clonotype was detected many times. This rearrangement joins TRBV12-3 or TRBV12-4 to TRBJ2-2, with 9 bases identical to TRBD1. The CDR3 sequence is 15 residues long. V lost 6 bases to trimming and J lost 5 bases; unmatched junction nucleotides: 7. The CDR3 nucleotides read TGTGCCAGCAGACTCGGGACAGGGCGAACCGGGGAGCTGTTTTTT. Its translation: CASRLGTGRTGELFF.

This clonotype was seen repeatedly, ten times or more. The chain joins TRBV6-1 to TRBJ1-6; no firm D call. The CDR3 spans 12 residues. V lost 6 bases and J lost 7, with 7 bases in between. Germline V CDR1 and CDR2: MNHNS, SASEGT. CDR3 nucleotide sequence: TGTGCCAGCAGGCTGTCGAATTCACCCCTCCACTTT. Amino acids: CASRLSNSPLHF.

This rearrangement joins TRBV28 to TRBJ2-7, with D uncertain. This CDR3 has 16 amino acids. From germline, CDR1 is MDHEN and CDR2 SYDVKM. Trimming left V 6 bases short and J 0 bases short, with 18 bases between. The CDR3 coding sequence is TGTGCCAGCAGCCCCCTAGATACACTAAGCTCCTACGAGCAGTACTTC. This encodes CASSPLDTLSSYEQYF.

This clonotype was counted only a few times. The rearrangement links TRBV10-3 to TRBJ2-7; 7 bases are a match to TRBD2. CDR1 is ENHRY and CDR2 is SYGVKD in the germline V gene. V lost 3 bases, J lost 2 bases, and 10 bases stayed unmatched. The CDR3 runs to 16 residues. The CDR3 is CAISDAGGRTAYEQYF. CDR3 DNA sequence: TGTGCCATCAGTGATGCGGGCGGGAGAACCGCCTACGAGCAGTACTTC.

This clonotype was found many times. The CDR3 DNA reads TGCGCCAGCAGCGGGATGAGCTACGAGCAGTACTTC. This translates into CASSGMSYEQYF. The chain links TRBV5-1 to TRBJ2-7; D ambiguous. Germline V gene data show CDR1 as SGHRS and CDR2 as YFSETQ. This CDR3 is built from 12 residues. V lost 4 bases to trimming and J lost 3 bases, with 8 bases between them.

This sequence joins TRBV5-1 and TRBJ2-3, with TRBD2 identical over 8 bases. Germline V gene lookup returns CDR1 SGHRS and CDR2 YFSETQ. This CDR3 is 15 amino acids long. The J segment lost 5 bases and the V segment lost 2 bases, leaving 7 bases of the junction unmatched. The CDR3 coding sequence is TGCGCCAGCAGCTTAGCGGGGGCCCCTCAAGATACGCAGTATTTT. It is translated as CASSLAGAPQDTQYF.

In its sample, this clonotype was seen many times. This rearrangement joins TRBV11-1 to TRBJ2-1; D gene uncertain. The CDR3 extends over 15 amino acids. The V gene lost 1 base and the J gene lost 3 bases, with 10 bases spanning the gap. Per the germline V gene, CDR1 is SGHAT and CDR2 is FQDESV (reference sequence). CDR3 amino acids: CASSLGGGSYNEQFF. CDR3 coding DNA: TGTGCCAGCAGCTTAGGTGGCGGAAGCTACAATGAGCAGTTCTTC.

V usage is TRBV6-2 or TRBV6-3 and J usage is TRBJ1-2; the match to TRBD1 covers 9 bases. This CDR3 is 13 amino acids long. V gave up 5 bases and J gave up 8 bases; unmatched junction bases: 6. Germline V lookup: CDR1 MNHEY, CDR2 SVGEGT. In DNA form, the CDR3 reads TGTGCCAGCAGTCAACAGGGGGCTCGAGGCTACACCTTC. This encodes CASSQQGARGYTF.

This clonotype has just a few counts. This chain connects TRBV5-5 to TRBJ1-6, with a tentative D call TRBD1 (5 bases). Trimming removed 4 bases at V and 8 bases at J, with 22 bases between. The CDR3 consists of 17 residues. The germline V gene has CDR1 SGHKS and CDR2 YYEKEE (reference sequence). The CDR3 region has the DNA TGTGCCAGCAGCCTGGGACTCCGCGGGCCCATATATTCACCCCTCCACTTT. Protein product: CASSLGLRGPIYSPLHF.

Ten or more counts support this clonotype. J is TRBJ2-5 and V is TRBV9; D call uncertain. The CDR3 loop spans 13 amino acids. V shed 7 bases and J shed 5 bases, with 15 bases lying between them. CDR1 and CDR2 (germline): SGDLS, YYNGEE. CDR3 sequence reads: CASGGWVGETQYF. The CDR3 nucleotides are TGTGCCAGCGGTGGCTGGGTGGGTGAGACCCAGTACTTC.

This clonotype was detected only a few times. The chain carries TRBV2 and TRBJ2-5; no definite D call. The length of the CDR3 is 11 residues. With 7 bases removed from V and 3 bases from J, the gap between germline ends came to 6 bases. Germline values: CDR1 SNHLY, CDR2 FYNNEI. CDR3 DNA sequence: TGTGCCAGCACCCTTAAAGAGACCCAGTACTTC. Translated, it gives CASTLKETQYF.

This sequence joins TRBV27 and TRBJ2-7; D possibly corresponds to TRBD2 (5 bases). The CDR3 is 16 amino acids. V shed 5 bases and J shed 3 bases, with 20 bases lying between them. Germline V CDR1 and CDR2: MNHEY, SMNVEV (reference sequence). CDR3 bases: TGTGCCAGCAGTGAGCGAGTTGGCGGGTTCGGCTACGAGCAGTACTTC. This encodes CASSERVGGFGYEQYF.

The chain employs TRBV6-2 or TRBV6-3 and TRBJ1-5; TRBD1 agrees at 9 bases. The CDR3 length is 22 residues. Germline V gene data show CDR1 as MNHEY and CDR2 as SVGEGT. With V trimmed by 0 bases and J by 4 bases, 22 bases remained unmatched. The chain's CDR3 is CASSYSSGRTGEGMELNQPQHF. In nucleotides, the CDR3 is TGTGCCAGCAGTTACTCGAGTGGCAGGACAGGGGAGGGGATGGAGTTAAATCAGCCCCAGCATTTT.

In regard to this clonotype: A read error may explain this, as a much larger clone is one base away. The rearrangement links TRBV27 to TRBJ1-1; D unclear. The CDR3 contains 15 residues. CDR1 is MNHEY and CDR2 is SMNVEV in the germline V gene (reference sequence). CDR3 residues: CVSSRMREVPTEAFF. The CDR3 region has the DNA TGTGTCAGCAGCCGGATGAGGGAGGTGCCTACTGAAGCTTTCTTT.

This clonotype was seen more than once but under ten times. V and J are TRBV30 and TRBJ1-5; 11 positions match TRBD1. V lost 4 bases to trimming and J lost 6 bases; unmatched junction nucleotides: 5. This CDR3 contains 14 residues. The germline gives CDR1 GTSNPN, CDR2 SVGIG (reference sequence). CDR3: CAWKVGTGGQPQHF. The CDR3 bases are TGTGCCTGGAAAGTCGGGACAGGGGGTCAGCCCCAGCATTTT.

Many counts were recorded for this clonotype. The genes are TRBV12-3 or TRBV12-4 and TRBJ1-2, with D perhaps TRBD1 (5 bases). Trimming stripped 8 bases from V and 1 base from J, with 14 bases between. The CDR3 is 14 amino acids. CDR3 sequence: CASGQTGDNYGYTF. CDR3 DNA sequence: TGTGCCAGCGGACAAACGGGGGATAACTATGGCTACACCTTC.

Many counts were recorded for this clonotype. The chain has TRBV5-1 and TRBJ2-1; D uncertain. This CDR3 region has 11 residues. CDR1 and CDR2 (germline): SGHRS, YFSETQ. Trimming removed 4 bases from V and 6 bases from J, with 5 bases in between. The CDR3 bases are TGCGCCAGCAGCGTGAGCAATGAGCAGTTCTTC. Its protein is CASSVSNEQFF.

CDR3 nucleotides: TGTGCCAGCACGACAGGGGATTCGGGAAACACCATATATTTT. This translates into CASTTGDSGNTIYF. The J gene is TRBJ1-3, the V gene TRBV12-3 or TRBV12-4, with TRBD1 identical over 8 bases. The V and J ends lost 7 bases and 4 bases, in that order; junction bases with no gene match: 6. This CDR3 is 14 amino acids long.

This clonotype was observed at least ten times. The chain joins TRBV29-1 to TRBJ1-5; no clear D. V lost 0 bases and J 2 bases, leaving 11 bases between the germline ends. CDR1 and CDR2 from the germline V gene are SQVTM and ANQGSEA. The CDR3 has 15 residues. CDR3 residues: CSVEDEESGNQPQHF. In DNA, the CDR3 is TGCAGCGTTGAAGATGAAGAAAGCGGCAATCAGCCCCAGCATTTT.

The V gene is TRBV12-3 or TRBV12-4, the J gene TRBJ2-6; a weak D match, TRBD1 (5 bases). V lost 2 bases, J lost 0 bases, and 14 bases lay in between. The CDR3 loop spans 18 amino acids. CDR3 in amino acids: CASSLYGRDSSGANVLTF. The CDR3 DNA sequence: TGTGCCAGCAGTTTATACGGCAGGGATAGCTCTGGGGCCAACGTCCTGACTTTC.

This clonotype has a count of ten or more. The chain is built from TRBV5-1 and TRBJ1-2; D not resolved. The CDR3 totals 12 residues. Per the germline V gene, CDR1 is SGHRS and CDR2 is YFSETQ. V shed 0 bases and J shed 5 bases, with 5 bases lying between them. CDR3: CASSLDGYGYTF. The CDR3 DNA reads TGCGCCAGCAGCTTGGATGGTTATGGCTACACCTTC. The full variable domain, its missing parts supplied by reference TRBV5-1 and TRBJ1-2, is KAGVTQTPRYLIKTRGQQVTLSCSPISGHRSVSWYQQTPGQGLQFLFEYFSETQRNKGNFPGRFSGRQFSNSRSEMNVSTLELGDSALYLCASSLDGYGYTFGSGTRLTVV.

V is TRBV10-3 and J is TRBJ2-2; D is undetermined. Trimming cost V 0 bases and J 1 base, with 6 bases left between them. The CDR3 loop spans 15 amino acids. The germline CDR1 and CDR2 sequences are ENHRY and SYGVKD. CDR3 DNA sequence: TGTGCCATCAGTGAGTCGTGGGGGAACACCGGGGAGCTGTTTTTT. Translation: CAISESWGNTGELFF.